This TCR beta chain was recovered during a study of cytomegalovirus exposure and HLA in healthy donors. The primer mix had 60 Vbeta and 13 Jbeta primers. Produced via immunoSEQ multiplex PCR; TCRdb's table is partial and in-frame only. Found here are about 74,000 clones, 72% of them singletons; the top ten hold approximately 10%. This CDR3 is built from 14 residues. Per the germline V gene, CDR1 is LNHDA and CDR2 is SQIVND (reference sequence). V shed 5 bases and J 0 bases; nucleotides not matched to a gene: 3. This chain uses TRBV19 with TRBJ1-2; 7 nucleotides agree with TRBD1. The source of this sequence is a middle-aged woman in good health and CMV-seropositive. Specimen: PBMCs. The CDR3 region is CASSEGAANYGYTF. CDR3 coding DNA: TGTGCCAGTAGTGAGGGGGCGGCTAACTATGGCTACACCTTC.